The entry below gives a single T cell receptor (beta chain) sequence along with its context. Original processing notes: Amplification from reference gene primers served as the basis for estimated nucleated cell counts. Only in-frame clones appear in the TCRdb table, and some are missing; sequencing was by immunoSEQ multiplex PCR. V and J calls and clone size come straight from that table; D and trimming were deduced from the DNA. Among roughly 68,000 clones, 70% to 90% were seen once, and the ten largest hold around 3.7%. This sample was included in a study of blood T cell repertoires in COVID-19. Study-wide context: The United States, Italy and Spain supplied acute and convalescent COVID-19 samples. Sources were T cells, B-cell-depleted T cells, or PBMCs; the material itself was cDNA or gDNA.

Sequencing was carried out using peripheral blood. The TCR sequence derives from a woman aged 45-60 years with COVID-19, enrolled during active disease.

The CDR3 spells CASASRVSRPQHF. The CDR3 region has the DNA TGTGCCAGCGCCTCCCGCGTTTCCCGGCCCCAGCATTTT. This chain links TRBV28 with TRBJ1-5; D is uncertain. The CDR3 extends over 13 amino acids. In germline, CDR1 is MDHEN, CDR2 SYDVKM. Trimming pared 8 bases from V and 9 bases from J, leaving 17 bases between.